The source of this T cell receptor (beta chain) is a study of graft-versus-host responses after intestinal transplantation. On the study more broadly: Grafts were multivisceral, liver-intestinal, or isolated intestinal.

Broader study findings: Early post-transplant declines in HvG were associated with peak levels of circulating GvH clones.

TCRdb keeps only in-frame clones here, not all; method: immunoSEQ multiplex PCR. The sample yields around 2,500 clones, about 93% seen once. With regard to this clone: Antigen unknown.

The CDR3 is 15 amino acids. Germline CDR1 is SGDLS and CDR2 is YYNGEE. The V and J ends lost 2 bases and 0 bases, in that order; junction bases with no gene match: 3. The chain carries TRBV9 and TRBJ2-3; 7 bases fit TRBD2. The source of this sequence is a human patient who received an intestinal transplant, so some T cells may come from the graft donor. The sequences come from PBMCs, collected less than 20 days after intestinal transplant. CDR3 nucleotide sequence: TGTGCCAGCAGCGTTTCGGGAGGAAGCACAGATACGCAGTATTTT. Protein: CASSVSGGSTDTQYF.